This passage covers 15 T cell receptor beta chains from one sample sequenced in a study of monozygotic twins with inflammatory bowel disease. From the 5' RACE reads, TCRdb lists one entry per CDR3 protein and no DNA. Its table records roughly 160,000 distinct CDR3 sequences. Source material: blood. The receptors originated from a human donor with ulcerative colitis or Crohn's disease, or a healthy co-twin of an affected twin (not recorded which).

The chain's CDR3 is CASSLEGGTTNEKLFF. The chain uses TRBV5-5 and TRBJ1-4. Germline loops: CDR1 SGHKS, CDR2 YYEKEE (reference sequence). The CDR3 is made up of 16 amino acids.

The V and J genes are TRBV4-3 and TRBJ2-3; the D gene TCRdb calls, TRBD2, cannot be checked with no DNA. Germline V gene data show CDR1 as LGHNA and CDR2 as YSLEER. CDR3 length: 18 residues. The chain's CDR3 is CASSPDLVAGVFTDTQYF.

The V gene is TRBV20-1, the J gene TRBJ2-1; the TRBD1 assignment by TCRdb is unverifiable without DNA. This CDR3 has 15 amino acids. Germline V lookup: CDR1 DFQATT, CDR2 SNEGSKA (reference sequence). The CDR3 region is CSARIQGASYNEQFF.

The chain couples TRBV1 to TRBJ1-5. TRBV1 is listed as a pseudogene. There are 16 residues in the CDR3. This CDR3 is CTSSQDLKTEYQPQHF.

The CDR3 sequence is CASRGGLAGTDTQYF. This rearrangement joins TRBV12-3 or TRBV12-4 to TRBJ2-3; there is no DNA to check the TCRdb D call of TRBD2. The CDR3 contains 15 residues.

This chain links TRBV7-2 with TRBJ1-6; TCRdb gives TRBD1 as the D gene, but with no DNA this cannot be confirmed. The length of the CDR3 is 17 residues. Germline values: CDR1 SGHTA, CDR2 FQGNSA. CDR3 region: CASSFSSQGARHSPLHF.

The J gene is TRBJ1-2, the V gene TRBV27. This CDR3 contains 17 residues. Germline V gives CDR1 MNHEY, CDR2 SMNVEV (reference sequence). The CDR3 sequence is CASSPTHPTEGSYGYTF.

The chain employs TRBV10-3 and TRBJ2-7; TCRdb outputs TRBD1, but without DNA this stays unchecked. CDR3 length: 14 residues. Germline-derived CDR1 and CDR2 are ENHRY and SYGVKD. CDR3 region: CAISESGTVYEQYF.

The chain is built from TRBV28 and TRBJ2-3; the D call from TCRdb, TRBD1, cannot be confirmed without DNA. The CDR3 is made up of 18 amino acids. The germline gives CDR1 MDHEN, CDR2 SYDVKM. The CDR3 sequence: CASSLPKDPRGRADTQYF.

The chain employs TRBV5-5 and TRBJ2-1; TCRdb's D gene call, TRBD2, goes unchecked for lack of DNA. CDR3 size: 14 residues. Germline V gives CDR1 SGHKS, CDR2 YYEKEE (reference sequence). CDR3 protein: CASSLDRTAPKQFF.

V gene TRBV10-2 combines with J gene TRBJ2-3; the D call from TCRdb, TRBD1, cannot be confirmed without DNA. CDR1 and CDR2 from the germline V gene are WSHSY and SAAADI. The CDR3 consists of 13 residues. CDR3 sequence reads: CASNRDPPDTQYF.

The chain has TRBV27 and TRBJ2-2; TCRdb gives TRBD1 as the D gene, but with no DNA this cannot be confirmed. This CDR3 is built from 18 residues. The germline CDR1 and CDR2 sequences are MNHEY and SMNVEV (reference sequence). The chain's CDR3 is CASSLVAPGGGRAGELFF.

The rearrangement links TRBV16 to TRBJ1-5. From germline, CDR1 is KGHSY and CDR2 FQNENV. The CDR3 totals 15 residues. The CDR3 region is CASSQGGYSNQPQHF.

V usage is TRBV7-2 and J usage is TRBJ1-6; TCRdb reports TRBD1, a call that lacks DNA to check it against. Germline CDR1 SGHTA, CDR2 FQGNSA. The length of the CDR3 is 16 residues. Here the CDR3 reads CASSLTTWTANSPLHF.

CDR3 loop: CATSTTGGLLRTFF. The chain joins TRBV15 to TRBJ1-1; TCRdb calls TRBD1, which cannot be checked without DNA. The CDR3 totals 14 residues. CDR1 is LNHNV and CDR2 is YYDKDF in the germline V gene (reference sequence).